The rows below give T cell receptor beta chains drawn from one sample of a study of post-analysis software for immune sequencing data. TCRdb re-called the PCR reads with MiXCR, one entry per CDR3 protein. The repertoire holds roughly 150,000 distinct CDR3 sequences, with about 34% as singletons. Sequenced material: blood, taken after autologous hematopoietic stem cell transplantation. The receptors derive from a girl between 10 and 17 years old with multiple sclerosis. Each CDR3 is given with its conserved first and last residue. The D gene is left open where the match is weak. Part of the rows lack a size; the others show once, few, many or a class for expanded clones.

D gene: .
clone size: .
J gene: TRBJ1-1
V gene: TRBV7-9
CDR3 protein: CASSLSGRGRMNTEAFF
CDR3 DNA: TGTGCCAGCAGCTTATCGGGCAGGGGACGGATGAACACTGAAGCTTTCTTT

D gene: .
clone size: .
J gene: TRBJ2-1
V gene: TRBV4-1
CDR3 protein: CASSQVDLVTYNEQFF
CDR3 DNA: TGCGCCAGCAGCCAAGTCGACCTCGTCACCTACAATGAGCAGTTCTTC

D gene: .
clone size: .
J gene: TRBJ1-4
V gene: TRBV7-9
CDR3 protein: CASSPPQGDEKLFF
CDR3 DNA: TGTGCCAGCAGCCCCCCACAGGGCGACGAAAAACTGTTTTTT

D gene: .
clone size: .
J gene: TRBJ2-7
V gene: TRBV20-1
CDR3 protein: CSASVPKVDYEQYF
CDR3 DNA: TGCAGTGCTAGCGTCCCCAAAGTCGACTACGAGCAGTACTTC

D gene: .
clone size: .
J gene: TRBJ2-3
V gene: TRBV7-2
CDR3 protein: CASSLDRQGNTQYF
CDR3 DNA: TGTGCCAGCAGCCTGGACCGGCAGGGGAATACGCAGTATTTT

D gene: .
clone size: many
J gene: TRBJ2-7
V gene: TRBV12-3/TRBV12-4
CDR3 protein: CASSSPRGGYEQYF
CDR3 DNA: TGTGCCAGCAGTTCACCCCGGGGTGGCTACGAGCAGTACTTC

D gene: TRBD2
clone size: few
J gene: TRBJ2-3
V gene: TRBV6-1
CDR3 protein: CASSKVAGVKDTQYF
CDR3 DNA: TGTGCCAGCAGTAAAGTAGCGGGAGTGAAAGATACGCAGTATTTT

D gene: .
clone size: few
J gene: TRBJ2-7
V gene: TRBV28
CDR3 protein: CASSLLRGRARGYEQYF
CDR3 DNA: TGTGCCAGCAGTTTACTAAGGGGGAGGGCCAGAGGGTACGAGCAGTACTTC

D gene: .
clone size: .
J gene: TRBJ2-1
V gene: TRBV6-6
CDR3 protein: CASSYTPRPYNEQFF
CDR3 DNA: TGTGCCAGCAGTTACACTCCCAGGCCCTACAATGAGCAGTTCTTC

D gene: .
clone size: few
J gene: TRBJ1-4
V gene: TRBV4-2
CDR3 protein: CASSPRRQPATNEKLFF
CDR3 DNA: TGTGCCAGCAGCCCAAGGCGCCAGCCCGCAACTAATGAAAAACTGTTTTTT

D gene: .
clone size: .
J gene: TRBJ1-1
V gene: TRBV7-2
CDR3 protein: CASSRGGAEAFF
CDR3 DNA: TGTGCCAGCAGCCGCGGAGGGGCTGAAGCTTTCTTT

D gene: .
clone size: few
J gene: TRBJ2-7
V gene: TRBV11-3
CDR3 protein: CASSLVVRPNIYEQYF
CDR3 DNA: TGTGCCAGCAGCTTAGTTGTGAGACCCAATATCTACGAGCAGTACTTC

D gene: .
clone size: few
J gene: TRBJ2-7
V gene: TRBV6-1
CDR3 protein: CASSESAIRGEYF
CDR3 DNA: TGTGCCAGCAGTGAATCCGCAATCCGCGGCGAGTACTTC

D gene: TRBD1
clone size: .
J gene: TRBJ2-3
V gene: TRBV7-8
CDR3 protein: CASSLMRQGGFTDTQYF
CDR3 DNA: TGTGCCAGCAGCTTAATGAGACAGGGGGGTTTCACAGATACGCAGTATTTT

D gene: .
clone size: .
J gene: TRBJ1-4
V gene: TRBV7-9
CDR3 protein: CASSAWTVTNEKLFF
CDR3 DNA: TGTGCCAGCAGCGCGTGGACAGTTACTAATGAAAAACTGTTTTTT

D gene: TRBD1
clone size: few
J gene: TRBJ2-4
V gene: TRBV9
CDR3 protein: CASSSQDRGRVGDIQYF
CDR3 DNA: TGTGCCAGCAGCTCACAGGACAGGGGGCGCGTTGGGGACATTCAGTACTTC

D gene: .
clone size: few
J gene: TRBJ2-1
V gene: TRBV5-5
CDR3 protein: CASSLAGSGEQFF
CDR3 DNA: TGTGCCAGCAGCTTGGCAGGGTCCGGTGAGCAGTTCTTC

D gene: TRBD2
clone size: .
J gene: TRBJ2-5
V gene: TRBV12-3/TRBV12-4
CDR3 protein: CASSSSSTSGSPKTQYF
CDR3 DNA: TGTGCCAGCAGTTCCTCCTCGACTAGCGGGAGTCCCAAGACCCAGTACTTC

D gene: TRBD2
clone size: .
J gene: TRBJ2-5
V gene: TRBV9
CDR3 protein: CASSTHRGGQETQYF
CDR3 DNA: TGTGCCAGCAGCACCCACCGGGGGGGACAAGAGACCCAGTACTTC

D gene: .
clone size: .
J gene: TRBJ1-1
V gene: TRBV3-1
CDR3 protein: CASSQDLGTLTTEAFF
CDR3 DNA: TGTGCCAGCAGCCAAGACCTAGGGACGCTCACCACTGAAGCTTTCTTT

D gene: TRBD1
clone size: few
J gene: TRBJ1-2
V gene: TRBV4-2
CDR3 protein: CASSHPLGQDGYTF
CDR3 DNA: TGTGCCAGCAGCCACCCCTTAGGACAGGATGGCTACACCTTC

D gene: .
clone size: .
J gene: TRBJ1-2
V gene: TRBV13
CDR3 protein: CASSLEVRTNYGYTF
CDR3 DNA: TGTGCCAGCAGCTTAGAGGTCCGGACTAACTATGGCTACACCTTC

D gene: TRBD1
clone size: few
J gene: TRBJ2-1
V gene: TRBV12-3/TRBV12-4
CDR3 protein: CASSLDRVNEQFF
CDR3 DNA: TGTGCCAGCAGTTTGGACAGGGTCAATGAGCAGTTCTTC

D gene: TRBD2
clone size: .
J gene: TRBJ2-1
V gene: TRBV6-1
CDR3 protein: CASSGTSDYNEQFF
CDR3 DNA: TGTGCCAGCAGTGGGACTAGCGACTACAATGAGCAGTTCTTC

D gene: .
clone size: once
J gene: TRBJ2-7
V gene: TRBV20-1
CDR3 protein: CSAGRDQAGNHEQYF
CDR3 DNA: TGCAGTGCTGGACGTGACCAGGCGGGCAACCACGAGCAGTACTTC

D gene: TRBD1
clone size: .
J gene: TRBJ2-7
V gene: TRBV9
CDR3 protein: CASSATGENYEQYF
CDR3 DNA: TGTGCCAGCAGCGCGACAGGGGAAAACTACGAGCAGTACTTC

D gene: .
clone size: .
J gene: TRBJ2-1
V gene: TRBV5-1
CDR3 protein: CASSLSESSYNEQFF
CDR3 DNA: TGCGCCAGCAGCCTTTCAGAGTCCTCCTACAATGAGCAGTTCTTC

D gene: .
clone size: .
J gene: TRBJ2-1
V gene: TRBV24-1
CDR3 protein: CATSEYSGAEFF
CDR3 DNA: TGTGCCACCAGTGAATATAGCGGAGCGGAGTTCTTC

D gene: .
clone size: .
J gene: TRBJ2-5
V gene: TRBV11-2
CDR3 protein: CASSMPGLFRRETQYF
CDR3 DNA: TGTGCCAGCAGCATGCCAGGGTTATTCCGTCGAGAGACCCAGTACTTC

D gene: .
clone size: few
J gene: TRBJ2-6
V gene: TRBV6-5
CDR3 protein: CASSYVGSGANVLTF
CDR3 DNA: TGTGCCAGCAGTTACGTCGGGTCGGGGGCCAACGTCCTGACTTTC

D gene: TRBD2
clone size: few
J gene: TRBJ2-1
V gene: TRBV2
CDR3 protein: CASSRLAGSYNEQFF
CDR3 DNA: TGTGCCAGCAGTCGACTAGCGGGGTCCTACAATGAGCAGTTCTTC

D gene: TRBD1
clone size: many
J gene: TRBJ1-2
V gene: TRBV12-3/TRBV12-4
CDR3 protein: CASRWTGVGYTF
CDR3 DNA: TGTGCCAGCAGGTGGACAGGGGTGGGCTACACCTTC

D gene: TRBD1
clone size: .
J gene: TRBJ1-5
V gene: TRBV20-1
CDR3 protein: CSGRTGGLFSNQPQHF
CDR3 DNA: TGCAGCGGAAGGACAGGGGGCTTATTTAGCAATCAGCCCCAGCATTTT

D gene: TRBD1
clone size: .
J gene: TRBJ2-7
V gene: TRBV7-9
CDR3 protein: CASSSWTGWAYEQYF
CDR3 DNA: TGTGCCAGCAGCTCTTGGACAGGGTGGGCCTACGAGCAGTACTTC

D gene: TRBD2
clone size: few
J gene: TRBJ2-3
V gene: TRBV9
CDR3 protein: CASSARLAPVGTDTQYF
CDR3 DNA: TGTGCCAGCAGCGCAAGACTAGCGCCCGTAGGAACAGATACGCAGTATTTT

D gene: .
clone size: .
J gene: TRBJ1-1
V gene: TRBV12-3/TRBV12-4
CDR3 protein: CASSPSGGGNTEAFF
CDR3 DNA: TGTGCCAGCAGTCCCTCTGGGGGGGGGAACACTGAAGCTTTCTTT

D gene: .
clone size: .
J gene: TRBJ1-5
V gene: TRBV11-2
CDR3 protein: CASSQDSNQPQHF
CDR3 DNA: TGTGCCAGCAGCCAGGACAGCAATCAGCCCCAGCATTTT

D gene: .
clone size: few
J gene: TRBJ2-1
V gene: TRBV10-3
CDR3 protein: CAISERQARQQFF
CDR3 DNA: TGTGCCATCAGTGAGCGACAGGCCAGGCAGCAGTTCTTC

D gene: .
clone size: .
J gene: TRBJ2-1
V gene: TRBV6-1
CDR3 protein: CASSDQGLNYNEQFF
CDR3 DNA: TGTGCCAGCAGTGACCAGGGACTGAACTACAATGAGCAGTTCTTC

D gene: .
clone size: .
J gene: TRBJ2-7
V gene: TRBV20-1
CDR3 protein: CSASEGDYSSYEQYF
CDR3 DNA: TGCAGTGCTAGCGAGGGGGACTATAGCTCCTACGAGCAGTACTTC

D gene: .
clone size: few
J gene: TRBJ2-1
V gene: TRBV7-9
CDR3 protein: CASSLEIADEQFF
CDR3 DNA: TGTGCCAGCAGCTTAGAAATAGCCGATGAGCAGTTCTTC

D gene: .
clone size: .
J gene: TRBJ2-1
V gene: TRBV4-2
CDR3 protein: CASSQGPGASSYNEQFF
CDR3 DNA: TGTGCCAGCAGCCAAGGTCCAGGGGCCAGCTCCTACAATGAGCAGTTCTTC

D gene: .
clone size: .
J gene: TRBJ2-1
V gene: TRBV15
CDR3 protein: CATSRRTVSYNEQFF
CDR3 DNA: TGTGCCACCAGCCGGCGGACTGTCTCCTACAATGAGCAGTTCTTC

D gene: TRBD2
clone size: few
J gene: TRBJ2-3
V gene: TRBV2
CDR3 protein: CASRGTSGTPDTQYF
CDR3 DNA: TGTGCCAGCAGGGGGACTAGCGGGACCCCAGATACGCAGTATTTT

D gene: .
clone size: many
J gene: TRBJ2-7
V gene: TRBV6-2/TRBV6-3
CDR3 protein: CASTQGYEQYF
CDR3 DNA: TGTGCCAGCACCCAGGGGTACGAGCAGTACTTC

D gene: .
clone size: once
J gene: TRBJ2-7
V gene: TRBV28
CDR3 protein: CASSFRELSYNEQYF
CDR3 DNA: TGTGCCAGCAGTTTTCGGGAGTTGTCCTACAATGAGCAGTACTTC

D gene: .
clone size: .
J gene: TRBJ2-5
V gene: TRBV20-1
CDR3 protein: CSAYTQESQETQYF
CDR3 DNA: TGCAGTGCTTATACACAGGAATCCCAAGAGACCCAGTACTTC

D gene: .
clone size: few
J gene: TRBJ2-7
V gene: TRBV7-6
CDR3 protein: CASSWTAQHEQYF
CDR3 DNA: TGTGCCAGCAGTTGGACAGCGCAACACGAGCAGTACTTC

D gene: TRBD2
clone size: .
J gene: TRBJ2-1
V gene: TRBV7-3
CDR3 protein: CASSPRLAVHNEQFF
CDR3 DNA: TGTGCCAGCAGCCCGCGACTAGCGGTGCACAATGAGCAGTTCTTC

D gene: TRBD1
clone size: .
J gene: TRBJ1-5
V gene: TRBV5-1
CDR3 protein: CAISRTGNSNQPQHF
CDR3 DNA: TGCGCCATCAGTAGGACAGGGAATAGCAATCAGCCTCAGCATTTT

D gene: .
clone size: .
J gene: TRBJ2-6
V gene: TRBV20-1
CDR3 protein: CSARDRGTGANVRTF
CDR3 DNA: TGCAGTGCTAGAGATCGAGGGACCGGGGCCAACGTCCGGACTTTC

D gene: .
clone size: .
J gene: TRBJ2-7
V gene: TRBV7-2
CDR3 protein: CASSDPSVSYEQYF
CDR3 DNA: TGTGCCAGCAGCGACCCTAGCGTCTCCTACGAGCAGTACTTC

D gene: .
clone size: few
J gene: TRBJ1-1
V gene: TRBV27
CDR3 protein: CASSHAGAGAFF
CDR3 DNA: TGTGCCAGCAGTCATGCGGGGGCGGGGGCTTTCTTT

D gene: TRBD2
clone size: .
J gene: TRBJ2-7
V gene: TRBV12-3/TRBV12-4
CDR3 protein: CASSLGGSFPYEQYF
CDR3 DNA: TGTGCCAGCAGCTTAGGCGGGAGCTTCCCCTACGAGCAGTACTTC

D gene: .
clone size: .
J gene: TRBJ1-1
V gene: TRBV7-2
CDR3 protein: CASSGEGGTEAFF
CDR3 DNA: TGTGCCAGCAGCGGGGAGGGGGGGACTGAAGCTTTCTTT